The T cell receptor beta chain described here comes from a study of T-cell reconstitution after alpha-beta-depleted transplantation in children. CDR3 length: 13 amino acids. Trimming took off 6 bases at V and 7 bases at J, with 15 bases between the two ends. Construction of the TCRbeta library involved unique molecular identifiers. TCRdb re-analysed the PCR reads in MiXCR, keeping a single row per CDR3 protein. The data hold 200,000 to 300,000 distinct CDR3 sequences, with around 13% observed a single time. This clonotype was recorded many times. This TCR was sampled from a human donor who donated a stem cell graft to a child with acute lymphoblastic leukemia. The V gene is TRBV12-3 or TRBV12-4, the J gene TRBJ1-2; D may be TRBD1 (5 bases). This sample comprised PBMCs from the stem cell graft donor, obtained from the stem cell graft. The DNA of the CDR3 is TGTGCCAGCAGCTTAACGGGTGGGGCTGGCTACACCTTC. This sequence encodes CASSLTGGAGYTF.